This record concerns one TCR beta chain sequence. Its antigen is as yet unknown. The donors were part of the validation cohort, which consisted of more than 90 subjects and was separate from the first cohort of about 650 subjects. The data were taken from a study of cytomegalovirus exposure and HLA in healthy donors. Points from the study as a whole: The TCR clusters that emerged in the first cohort tended, a later analysis found, to co-occur in the 120 or so validation repertoires. Investigators reported approximately 150 TCR beta chains as tied to cytomegalovirus. Many donors shared some public TCRs, even though most TCR sequences were rare.

CDR1 SGHRS and CDR2 YFSETQ come from the germline V gene. The CDR3 loop spans 16 amino acids. J gave up 6 bases and V 4 bases, and 14 bases lay outside the gene matches. The repertoire was sequenced with immunoSEQ multiplex PCR; TCRdb's copy has only in-frame clones and lacks some. The table includes around 150,000 clones, around 81% detected once. The sample was PBMCs. The chain employs TRBV5-1 and TRBJ2-5, with TRBD1 identical over 8 bases. The receptor was derived from a young man in good health and CMV-seropositive. In DNA form, the CDR3 reads TGCGCCAGCAGCCTAATTCAAGGACAGGGCGGGAAGACCCAGTACTTC. It yields the protein CASSLIQGQGGKTQYF.